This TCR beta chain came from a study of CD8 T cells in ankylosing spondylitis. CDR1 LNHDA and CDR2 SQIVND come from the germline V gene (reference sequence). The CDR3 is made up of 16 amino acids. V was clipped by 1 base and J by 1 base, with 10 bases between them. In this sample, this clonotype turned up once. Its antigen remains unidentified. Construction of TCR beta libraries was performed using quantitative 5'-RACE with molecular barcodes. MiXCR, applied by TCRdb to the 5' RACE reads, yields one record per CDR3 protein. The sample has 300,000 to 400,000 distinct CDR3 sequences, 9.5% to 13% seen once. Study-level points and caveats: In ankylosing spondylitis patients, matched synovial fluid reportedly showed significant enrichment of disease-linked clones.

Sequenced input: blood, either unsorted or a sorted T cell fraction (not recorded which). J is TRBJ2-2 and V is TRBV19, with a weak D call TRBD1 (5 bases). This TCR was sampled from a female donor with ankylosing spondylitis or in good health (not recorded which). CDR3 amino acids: CASSIGAGWNTGELFF. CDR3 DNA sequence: TGTGCCAGTAGTATAGGTGCAGGGTGGAACACCGGGGAGCTGTTTTTT.